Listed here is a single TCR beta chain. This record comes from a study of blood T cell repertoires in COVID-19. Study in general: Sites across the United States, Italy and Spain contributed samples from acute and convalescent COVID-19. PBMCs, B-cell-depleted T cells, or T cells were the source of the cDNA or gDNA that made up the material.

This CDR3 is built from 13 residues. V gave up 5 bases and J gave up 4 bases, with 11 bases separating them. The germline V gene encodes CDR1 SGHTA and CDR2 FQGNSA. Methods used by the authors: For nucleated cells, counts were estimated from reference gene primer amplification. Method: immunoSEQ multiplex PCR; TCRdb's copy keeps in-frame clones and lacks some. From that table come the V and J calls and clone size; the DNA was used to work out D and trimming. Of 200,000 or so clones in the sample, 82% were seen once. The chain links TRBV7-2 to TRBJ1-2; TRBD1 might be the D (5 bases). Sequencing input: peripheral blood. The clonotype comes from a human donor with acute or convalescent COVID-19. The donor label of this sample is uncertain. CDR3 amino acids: CASSNQGPYGYTF. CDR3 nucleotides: TGTGCCAGCAGCAATCAGGGTCCCTATGGCTACACCTTC.